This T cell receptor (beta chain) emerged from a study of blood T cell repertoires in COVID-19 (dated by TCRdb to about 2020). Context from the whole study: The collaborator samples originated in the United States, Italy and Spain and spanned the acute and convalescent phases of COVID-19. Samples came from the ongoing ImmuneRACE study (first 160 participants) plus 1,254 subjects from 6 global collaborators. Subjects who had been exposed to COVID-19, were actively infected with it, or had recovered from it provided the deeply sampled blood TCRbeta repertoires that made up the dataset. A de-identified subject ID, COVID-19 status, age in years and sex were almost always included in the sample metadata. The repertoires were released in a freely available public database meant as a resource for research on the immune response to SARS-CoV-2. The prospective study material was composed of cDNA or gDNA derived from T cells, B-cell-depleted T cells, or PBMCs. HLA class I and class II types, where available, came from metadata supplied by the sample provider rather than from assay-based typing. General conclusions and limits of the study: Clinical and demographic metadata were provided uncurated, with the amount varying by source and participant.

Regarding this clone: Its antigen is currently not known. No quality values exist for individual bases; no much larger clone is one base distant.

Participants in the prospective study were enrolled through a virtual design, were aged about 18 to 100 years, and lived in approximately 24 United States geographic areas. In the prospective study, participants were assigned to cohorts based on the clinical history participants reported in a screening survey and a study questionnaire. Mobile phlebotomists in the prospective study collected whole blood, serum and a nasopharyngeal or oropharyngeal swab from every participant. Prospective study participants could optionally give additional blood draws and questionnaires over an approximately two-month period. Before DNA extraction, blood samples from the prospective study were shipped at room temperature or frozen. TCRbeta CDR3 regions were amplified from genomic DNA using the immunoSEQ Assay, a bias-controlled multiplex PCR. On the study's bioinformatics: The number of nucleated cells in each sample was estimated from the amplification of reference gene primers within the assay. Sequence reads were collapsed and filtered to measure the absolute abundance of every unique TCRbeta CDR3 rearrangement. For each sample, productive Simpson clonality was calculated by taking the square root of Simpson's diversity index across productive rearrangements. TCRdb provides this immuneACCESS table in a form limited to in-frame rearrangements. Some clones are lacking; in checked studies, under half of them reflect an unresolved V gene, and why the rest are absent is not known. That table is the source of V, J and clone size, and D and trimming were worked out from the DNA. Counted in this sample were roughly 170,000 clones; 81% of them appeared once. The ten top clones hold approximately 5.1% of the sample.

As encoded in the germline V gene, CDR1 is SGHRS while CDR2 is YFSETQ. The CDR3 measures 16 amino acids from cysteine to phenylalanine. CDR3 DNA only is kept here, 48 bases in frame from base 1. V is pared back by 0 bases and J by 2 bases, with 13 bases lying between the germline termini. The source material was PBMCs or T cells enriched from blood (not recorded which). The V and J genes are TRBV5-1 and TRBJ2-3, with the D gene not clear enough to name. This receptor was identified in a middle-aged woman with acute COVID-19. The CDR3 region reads CASSLATYSNTDTQYF. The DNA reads TGCGCCAGCAGCTTGGCGACTTACTCTAACACAGATACGCAGTATTTT.